This entry describes one TCR beta chain. The antigen is undetermined. The data stem from a study of cytomegalovirus exposure and HLA in healthy donors. At the level of the study: An analysis done earlier identified about 100 million unique TCR beta sequences from approximately 170 million T cells.

CDR1 is LGHNA and CDR2 is YNFKEQ in the germline V gene. V lost 4 bases to trimming and J lost 3 bases, with 10 bases between them. The CDR3 is 15 residues long. Each of the donors was a healthy bone marrow donor. The PCR had 60 Vbeta and 13 Jbeta primers. Libraries were prepared by immunoSEQ multiplex PCR; TCRdb keeps only in-frame clonotypes and omits some of them. The sample data list under 200,000 clones. Findings and limits, study-wide: HLA alleles were associated with fewer than 20,000 TCR beta sequences in a later analysis at 0.05 false discovery rate. V- and J-gene trimming of TCR beta was linked (in a later analysis) to a missense DCLRE1C variant.

Material for sequencing was PBMCs. The clonotype originates from a woman aged 18-29 years in good health and CMV-seropositive. This chain uses TRBV4-2 with TRBJ1-6; the D gene is possibly TRBD1 (5 bases). The DNA for the CDR3 is TGTGCCAGCAGCCCCAGACAGATCTATAATTCACCCCTCCACTTT. Amino acid sequence: CASSPRQIYNSPLHF.